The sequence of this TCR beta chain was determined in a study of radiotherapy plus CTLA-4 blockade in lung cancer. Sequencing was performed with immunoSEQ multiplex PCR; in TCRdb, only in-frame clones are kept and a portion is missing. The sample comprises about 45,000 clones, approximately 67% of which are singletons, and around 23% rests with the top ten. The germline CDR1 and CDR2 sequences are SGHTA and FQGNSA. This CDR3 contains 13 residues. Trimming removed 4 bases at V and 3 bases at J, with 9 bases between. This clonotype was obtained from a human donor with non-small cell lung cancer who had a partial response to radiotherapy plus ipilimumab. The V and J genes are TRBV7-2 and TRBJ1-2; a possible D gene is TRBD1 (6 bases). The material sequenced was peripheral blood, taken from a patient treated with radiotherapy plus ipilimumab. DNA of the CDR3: TGTGCCAGCAGCTCACAGGGCTACTATGGCTACACCTTC. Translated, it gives CASSSQGYYGYTF.